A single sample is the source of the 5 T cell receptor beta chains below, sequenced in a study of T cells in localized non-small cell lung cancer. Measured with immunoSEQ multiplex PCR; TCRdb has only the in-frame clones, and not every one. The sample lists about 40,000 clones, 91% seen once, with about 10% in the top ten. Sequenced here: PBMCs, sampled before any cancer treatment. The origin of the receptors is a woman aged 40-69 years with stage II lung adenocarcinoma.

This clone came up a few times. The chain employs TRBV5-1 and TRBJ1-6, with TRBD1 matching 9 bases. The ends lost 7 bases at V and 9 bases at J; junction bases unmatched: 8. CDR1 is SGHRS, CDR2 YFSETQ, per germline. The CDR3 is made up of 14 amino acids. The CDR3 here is CASGRDRDSSPLHF. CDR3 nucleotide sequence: TGCGCCAGCGGCCGGGACAGGGATTCTTCACCCCTCCACTTT. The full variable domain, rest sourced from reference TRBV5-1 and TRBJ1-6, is KAGVTQTPRYLIKTRGQQVTLSCSPISGHRSVSWYQQTPGQGLQFLFEYFSETQRNKGNFPGRFSGRQFSNSRSEMNVSTLELGDSALYLCASGRDRDSSPLHFGNGTRLTVT.

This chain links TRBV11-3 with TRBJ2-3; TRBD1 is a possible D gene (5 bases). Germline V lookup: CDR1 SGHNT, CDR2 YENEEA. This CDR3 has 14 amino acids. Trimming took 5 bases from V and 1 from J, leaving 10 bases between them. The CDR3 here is CASSRTRGTDTQYF. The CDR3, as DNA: TGTGCCAGCAGCCGAACCAGGGGCACAGATACGCAGTATTTT.

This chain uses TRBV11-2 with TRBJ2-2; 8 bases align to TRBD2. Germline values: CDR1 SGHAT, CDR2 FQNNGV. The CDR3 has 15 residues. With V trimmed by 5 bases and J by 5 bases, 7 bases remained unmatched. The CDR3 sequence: CASSRGLDGTGELFF. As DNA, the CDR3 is TGTGCCAGCAGCCGGGGACTAGATGGGACCGGGGAGCTGTTTTTT.

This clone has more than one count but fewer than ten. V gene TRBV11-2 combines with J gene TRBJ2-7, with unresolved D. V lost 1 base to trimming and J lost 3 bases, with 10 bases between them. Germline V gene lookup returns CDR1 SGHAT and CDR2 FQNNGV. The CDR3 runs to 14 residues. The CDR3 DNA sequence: TGTGCCAGCAGCTTAGTCAGGTCTCGCTACGAGCAGTACTTC. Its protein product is CASSLVRSRYEQYF.

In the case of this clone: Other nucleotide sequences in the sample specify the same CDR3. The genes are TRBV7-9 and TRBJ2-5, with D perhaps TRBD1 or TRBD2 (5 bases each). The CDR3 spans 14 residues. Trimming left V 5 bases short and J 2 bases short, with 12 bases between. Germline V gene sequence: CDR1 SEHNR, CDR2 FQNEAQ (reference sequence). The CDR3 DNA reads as TGTGCCAGCAGCCTCGGGACGGGTCAAGAGACCCAGTACTTC. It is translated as CASSLGTGQETQYF. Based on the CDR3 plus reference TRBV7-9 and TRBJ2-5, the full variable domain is DTGVSQNPRHKITKRGQNVTFRCDPISEHNRLYWYRQTLGQGPEFLTYFQNEAQLEKSRLLSDRFSAERPKGSFSTLEIQRTEQGDSAMYLCASSLGTGQETQYFGPGTRLLVL.